A single sample is the source of the 21 T cell receptor beta chains below, sequenced in a study of T cells in Graves' hyperthyroidism and ophthalmopathy (dated by TCRdb to the late 2010s). Libraries were made using multiplex PCR. The sequencer was an Illumina HiSeq 2000. TCR beta CDR3 regions were amplified from RNA transcripts. The TCR CDR3 was subjected to a first round of RT-PCR using the HTBI primer set and the Qiagen OneStep RT-PCR kit. TCRdb took the public reads, trimmed them with fastp at Q25, ran MiXCR for clone calling and kept in-frame beta chains. Under each unique CDR3 protein, matching rows form one entry showing the most common genes and DNA. Recorded for this sample are some 440,000 distinct CDR3 sequences; roughly 14% of them occurred a single time. 13% to 15% of the sample goes to the ten largest clones. Material for sequencing was blood. Every receptor here comes from a woman aged 18-35 years with Graves' hyperthyroidism.

At least ten counts were recorded for this clonotype. The chain couples TRBV12-3 or TRBV12-4 to TRBJ1-5; D is undetermined. V was cut by 6 bases and J by 9 bases, with 12 bases left in between. The CDR3 is made up of 12 amino acids. This CDR3 is CASSLPNSPQHF. CDR3 nucleotide sequence: TGTGCCAGCAGCCTCCCCAATTCGCCCCAGCATTTT.

This clonotype was counted ten times or more. The V and J genes are TRBV11-2 and TRBJ2-3, with 10 bases fitting TRBD2. Germline V gene data show CDR1 as SGHAT and CDR2 as FQNNGV. Trimming took 1 base from V and 2 from J; bases not matched to a gene: 6. The CDR3 runs 17 residues. CDR3 amino acids: CASSLVASGGYTDTQYF. DNA for the CDR3: TGTGCCAGCAGCTTAGTCGCTAGCGGGGGCTACACAGATACGCAGTATTTT.

This clonotype was seen repeatedly, ten times or more. J is TRBJ2-1 and V is TRBV20-1, with TRBD2 matching over 12 bases. After removal of 7 bases from V and 4 bases from J, the junction contained 5 bases not matched to a gene. The CDR3 has 14 residues. Germline CDR1 reads DFQATT; CDR2 reads SNEGSKA (reference sequence). The CDR3 DNA is TGCAGTGGGTTACTAGCGGGAGGATACAATGAGCAGTTCTTC. It translates to CSGLLAGGYNEQFF.

This clonotype was detected only a few times. The chain recombines TRBV29-1 with TRBJ1-5, with a possible D match to TRBD1 (6 bases). The CDR3 covers 12 residues. Trimming stripped 8 bases from V and 5 bases from J, with 13 bases between. Germline loops: CDR1 SQVTM, CDR2 ANQGSEA. CDR3 in amino acids: CSSDRIHQPQHF. CDR3 bases: TGCAGCAGTGACAGGATACATCAGCCCCAGCATTTT. Based on the CDR3 plus reference TRBV29-1 and TRBJ1-5, the full variable domain is SAVISQKPSRDICQRGTSLTIQCQVDSQVTMMFWYRQQPGQSLTLIATANQGSEATYESGFVIDKFPISRPNLTFSTLTVSNMSPEDSSIYLCSSDRIHQPQHFGDGTRLSIL.

This clonotype appeared a few times. The V gene is TRBV6-1, the J gene TRBJ1-4; D might be TRBD1 (5 bases). Per germline, CDR1 MNHNS and CDR2 SASEGT. This CDR3 region has 14 residues. The germline V and J ends were trimmed by 1 base and 7 bases, with 10 bases remaining between them. CDR3 loop: CASSEVGGGEKLFF. The DNA of the CDR3 is TGTGCCAGCAGTGAAGTGGGGGGGGGTGAAAAACTGTTTTTT.

V usage is TRBV20-1 and J usage is TRBJ2-2; D gene ambiguous. With 3 bases removed from V and 4 bases from J, the gap between germline ends came to 6 bases. Germline V CDR1 and CDR2: DFQATT, SNEGSKA (reference sequence). This CDR3 has 12 amino acids. The CDR3 protein is CSASSATGELFF. The CDR3 nucleotides read TGCAGTGCTAGCAGTGCCACCGGGGAGCTGTTTTTT.

V gene TRBV19 combines with J gene TRBJ2-3; perhaps D is TRBD1 or TRBD2 (5 bases each). Germline assignment: CDR1 LNHDA and CDR2 SQIVND (reference sequence). The CDR3 runs 15 residues. Trimming cost V 6 bases and J 6 bases, with 19 bases left between them. This CDR3 reads CASSLGTEALDTQYF. The CDR3 coding sequence is TGTGCCAGTAGCCTTGGGACCGAGGCTTTGGATACGCAGTATTTT.

The rearrangement uses TRBV29-1 and TRBJ1-3, with 9 bases that match TRBD1. Germline V CDR1 and CDR2: SQVTM, ANQGSEA. The CDR3 is 15 amino acids. V shed 8 bases, J shed 3 bases, and the junction held 11 bases outside the gene matches. CDR3 in amino acids: CSTGEQGAFGNTIYF. The CDR3 DNA is TGCAGCACCGGGGAACAGGGGGCATTTGGAAACACCATATATTTT.

This clonotype was counted ten times or more. The chain employs TRBV5-1 and TRBJ1-1; D call uncertain. The CDR3 extends over 24 amino acids. The germline V gene has CDR1 SGHRS and CDR2 YFSETQ. Trimming shortened V by 0 bases and J by 1 base, and 37 bases separated the two germline ends. This chain's CDR3 is CASSLDPYDRQPEIYSRQNTEAFF. In DNA, the CDR3 is TGCGCCAGCAGCTTGGATCCTTACGACCGCCAACCTGAGATTTATTCACGTCAGAACACTGAAGCTTTCTTT.

V usage is TRBV5-6 and J usage is TRBJ2-2; no definite D call. This CDR3 region has 14 residues. CDR1 SGHDT and CDR2 YYEEEE come from the germline V gene. Deletions cut 9 bases from V and 2 bases from J, with 14 bases between. The CDR3 sequence: CATHRSLNTGELFF. CDR3 sequence (DNA): TGTGCCACCCATCGTAGCCTTAACACCGGGGAGCTGTTTTTT.

Ten or more counts support this clonotype. The V and J genes are TRBV18 and TRBJ1-1; 7 bases map to TRBD1. The CDR3 sequence is 16 residues long. The trim removed 0 bases at V and 4 bases at J, leaving 8 bases unmatched. The germline CDR1 and CDR2 sequences are KGHSH and LQKENI. The CDR3 DNA reads as TGTGCCAGCTCACCACCGTTGACAGGGTCGGGCACTGAAGCTTTCTTT. Translated, it gives CASSPPLTGSGTEAFF. The full variable domain, its missing parts supplied by reference TRBV18 and TRBJ1-1, is NAGVMQNPRHLVRRRGQEARLRCSPMKGHSHVYWYRQLPEEGLKFMVYLQKENIIDESGMPKERFSAEFPKEGPSILRIQQVVRGDSAAYFCASSPPLTGSGTEAFFGQGTRLTVV.

This clonotype was detected many times. The genes are TRBV6-2 or TRBV6-3 and TRBJ2-3; D is unresolved. CDR1 is MNHEY and CDR2 is SVGEGT in the germline V gene. The length of the CDR3 is 14 residues. V lost 8 bases and J 3 bases, leaving 15 bases between the germline ends. DNA of the CDR3: TGTGCCAGCGGTCCGCCGGGCTCTACAGATACGCAGTATTTT. Its translation: CASGPPGSTDTQYF.

This clonotype was seen ten or more times. Here the CDR3 reads CASSPLTENTEAFF. DNA of the CDR3: TGCGCCAGCAGCCCGCTGACAGAGAACACTGAAGCTTTCTTT. The genes are TRBV5-1 and TRBJ1-1; D possibly corresponds to TRBD1 (5 bases). Germline values: CDR1 SGHRS, CDR2 YFSETQ. This CDR3 has 14 residues. V dropped 4 bases and J dropped 1 base, with 11 bases sitting between them.

The chain has TRBV12-3 or TRBV12-4 and TRBJ1-5; no definite D call. V gave up 5 bases and J gave up 1 base, with 12 bases separating them. This CDR3 region has 15 residues. The CDR3 nucleotides read TGTGCCAGCAGTCCCACGGGCCGGAGCAATCAGCCCCAGCATTTT. Its translation is CASSPTGRSNQPQHF.

The chain uses TRBV13 and TRBJ2-1; the D gene is possibly TRBD1 (8 bases). Trimming cost V 3 bases and J 3 bases, with 24 bases left between them. This CDR3 has 19 residues. Germline V gene data show CDR1 as PRHDT and CDR2 as FYEKMQ (reference sequence). The CDR3 reads CASSFIPLGQGGFYNEQFF. CDR3 nucleotides: TGTGCCAGCAGCTTTATCCCACTAGGACAGGGAGGGTTCTACAATGAGCAGTTCTTC.

The chain recombines TRBV19 with TRBJ2-6; 7 positions agree with TRBD1. Germline trimming cut 6 bases from V and 0 bases from J; bases unmatched to any gene: 5. The CDR3 is made up of 16 amino acids. CDR1 is LNHDA and CDR2 is SQIVND in the germline V gene (reference sequence). Written as DNA, the CDR3 is TGTGCCAGTAGGAGGGACAGTCTCTCTGGGGCCAACGTCCTGACTTTC. It specifies CASRRDSLSGANVLTF.

This clonotype was observed a few times. V gene TRBV10-3 combines with J gene TRBJ2-1, with D possibly being TRBD1 or TRBD2 (5 bases each). This CDR3 has 15 amino acids. Trimming pared 7 bases from V and 5 bases from J, leaving 18 bases between. Germline CDR1 reads ENHRY; CDR2 reads SYGVKD. For the CDR3, the DNA is TGTGCCATCACCCGTCGTGGGGACGGGGACAATGAGCAGTTCTTC. Protein: CAITRRGDGDNEQFF.

This clonotype came up many times. The chain recombines TRBV20-1 with TRBJ2-7; D may correspond to TRBD1 or TRBD2 (5 bases each). CDR3 length equals 15 residues. The germline gives CDR1 DFQATT, CDR2 SNEGSKA (reference sequence). Trimming removed 6 bases from V and 0 bases from J, with 18 bases in between. CDR3 sequence: CSAQLPGRFSYEQYF. CDR3 DNA sequence: TGCAGTGCCCAACTCCCGGGACGCTTCTCCTACGAGCAGTACTTC.

This clonotype was seen a handful of times. This chain links TRBV5-4 with TRBJ2-3, with D perhaps TRBD2 (6 bases). The CDR3 sequence is 15 residues long. V was shortened by 1 base and J by 2 bases, with 11 bases between the two germline ends. CDR1 and CDR2 from the germline V gene are SGHNT and YYREEE (reference sequence). The CDR3: CASSLLTRFTDTQYF. As DNA, the CDR3 is TGTGCCAGCAGCTTGTTGACTAGATTCACAGATACGCAGTATTTT. The whole variable domain, remainder taken from reference TRBV5-4 and TRBJ2-3, is ETGVTQSPTHLIKTRGQQVTLRCSSQSGHNTVSWYQQALGQGPQFIFQYYREEENGRGNFPPRFSGLQFPNYSSELNVNALELDDSALYLCASSLLTRFTDTQYFGPGTRLTVL.

There are many counts of this clonotype. J is TRBJ2-3 and V is TRBV12-3 or TRBV12-4, with D tentatively TRBD1 (5 bases). Trimming pared 3 bases from V and 0 bases from J, leaving 10 bases between. The CDR3 is 15 residues long. The CDR3 coding sequence is TGTGCCAGCAGTTTTTCCCCAGGGAGCACAGATACGCAGTATTTT. This codes for CASSFSPGSTDTQYF.

This clonotype has a handful of counts. V gene TRBV4-2 combines with J gene TRBJ2-1; 13 bases agree with TRBD2. The CDR3 extends over 16 amino acids. Germline V gene data show CDR1 as LGHNA and CDR2 as YNFKEQ. Germline trimming cut 5 bases from V and 8 bases from J; bases unmatched to any gene: 9. CDR3 sequence reads: CASSMWGTSGVDEQFF. The CDR3 coding sequence is TGTGCCAGCAGCATGTGGGGGACTAGCGGGGTTGATGAGCAGTTCTTC.